Listed here are 24 T cell receptor beta chains from one sample, sequenced in a study of T cell repertoires in cytomegalovirus infection. TCRdb re-derived calls from the reads in MiXCR, one entry per CDR3 protein. Of just over 300,000 distinct CDR3 sequences listed, 17% are singletons. Sample: PBMCs. All receptors derive from a human donor in good health (CMV status not recorded). Some clones in this sample may be carry-over from other donors' samples.

This clonotype was seen ten or more times. The rearrangement joins TRBV7-2 to TRBJ2-2; the match to TRBD2 covers 7 bases. V was clipped by 4 bases and J by 7 bases; unmatched bases: 15. Germline V gives CDR1 SGHTA, CDR2 FQGNSA. The CDR3 is 17 residues long. CDR3 sequence (DNA): TGTGCCAGCAGCTCCCCCTGGGGGGGGGGAACTGGCGGGGAGCTGTTTTTT. Translation gives CASSSPWGGGTGGELFF.

The chain couples TRBV2 to TRBJ1-2; TRBD1 is a possible D gene (6 bases). The CDR3 consists of 14 residues. Trimming took off 7 bases at V and 2 bases at J, with 14 bases between the two ends. Per germline, CDR1 SNHLY and CDR2 FYNNEI. The CDR3 spells CASTQGPFNYGYTF. The CDR3 coding sequence is TGTGCCAGCACACAGGGTCCTTTCAACTATGGCTACACCTTC.

This clonotype showed up just a few times. The chain recombines TRBV6-2 or TRBV6-3 with TRBJ1-5; D gene uncertain. Trimming took off 0 bases at V and 2 bases at J, with 17 bases between the two ends. There are 18 residues in the CDR3. Per the germline V gene, CDR1 is MNHEY and CDR2 is SVGEGT. In DNA form, the CDR3 reads TGTGCCAGCAGTTACTCTACGGGATTAGGAAATGGCAATCAGCCCCAGCATTTT. Amino acid sequence: CASSYSTGLGNGNQPQHF.

This clonotype was found many times. The CDR3: CASSANGETQYF. CDR3 coding DNA: TGTGCCAGCAGCGCCAACGGGGAGACCCAGTACTTC. The chain uses TRBV7-9 and TRBJ2-5, with D hard to call. CDR1 is SEHNR and CDR2 is FQNEAQ in the germline V gene (reference sequence). With 5 bases removed from V and 5 bases from J, the gap between germline ends came to 9 bases. This CDR3 comprises 12 residues. The variable domain in full, with the rest retrieved from reference TRBV7-9 and TRBJ2-5, is DTGVSQNPRHKITKRGQNVTFRCDPISEHNRLYWYRQTLGQGPEFLTYFQNEAQLEKSRLLSDRFSAERPKGSFSTLEIQRTEQGDSAMYLCASSANGETQYFGPGTRLLVL.

In this sample, this clonotype turned up many times. J is TRBJ1-1 and V is TRBV6-1; a weak D match, TRBD1 (5 bases). V was pared by 0 bases and J by 8 bases, with 16 bases between. Per germline, CDR1 MNHNS and CDR2 SASEGT. The CDR3 length is 15 residues. The CDR3 nucleotides are TGTGCCAGCAGTGAAGCACCCGGGACGCAATACGAAGCTTTCTTT. Protein sequence: CASSEAPGTQYEAFF.

In this sample, this clonotype turned up many times. The gene calls are TRBV20-1 and TRBJ2-3; 14 positions match TRBD2. The V gene end was trimmed by 0 bases and the J gene end by 5 bases; junction bases not matched to a gene: 7. The CDR3 length is 17 residues. Per germline, CDR1 DFQATT and CDR2 SNEGSKA (reference sequence). CDR3 amino acids: CSARDPTSGGDVDTQYF. The CDR3 bases are TGCAGTGCTAGAGACCCGACTAGCGGGGGGGATGTAGATACGCAGTATTTT.

V is TRBV7-9 and J is TRBJ1-1; 9 bases agree with TRBD1. There are 14 residues in the CDR3. Germline V gene lookup returns CDR1 SEHNR and CDR2 FQNEAQ (reference sequence). Germline trimming cut 2 bases from V and 4 bases from J; bases unmatched to any gene: 2. CDR3 sequence: CASSLLTGGTEAFF. The DNA of the CDR3 is TGTGCCAGCAGCTTACTGACAGGGGGCACTGAAGCTTTCTTT.

The sample holds many counts of this clonotype. The chain employs TRBV20-1 and TRBJ2-7; the D is unclear. Germline lookup yields CDR1 DFQATT and CDR2 SNEGSKA (reference sequence). CDR3 length: 12 amino acids. Trimming left V 0 bases short and J 0 bases short, with 3 bases between. The CDR3 nucleotides are TGCAGTGCTAGAGATTCCTCCTACGAGCAGTACTTC. Translated, it gives CSARDSSYEQYF.

This clonotype has just a few counts. An end of the junction does not agree with germline; a read error may underlie this. V usage is TRBV7-6 and J usage is TRBJ1-1; D might be TRBD1 (5 bases). This CDR3 is 15 amino acids long. Germline V lookup: CDR1 SGHVS, CDR2 FNYEAQ. CDR3 nucleotide sequence: TGTGCCAGCAGCTTACGTACAGGACCGAACTCTGAAGCTTTCTTT. Translated: CASSLRTGPNSEAFF.

This chain links TRBV12-3 or TRBV12-4 with TRBJ1-1; D may be TRBD1 (5 bases). V lost 4 bases and J lost 5, with 17 bases in between. This CDR3 contains 15 residues. In DNA, the CDR3 is TGTGCCAGCAGTTCCGGGACCCAGAGGTGGACTGAAGCTTTCTTT. Its protein is CASSSGTQRWTEAFF.

This clonotype came up many times. This chain uses TRBV24-1 with TRBJ1-1; no clear D. The V gene lost 9 bases and the J gene lost 4 bases, with 8 bases spanning the gap. The length of the CDR3 is 11 residues. CDR1 is KGHDR, CDR2 SFDVKD, per germline. The CDR3 sequence is CATSQGTEAFF. The CDR3 coding sequence is TGTGCCACCTCCCAAGGCACTGAAGCTTTCTTT.

The V call is TRBV5-4, the J call TRBJ1-5, with D tentatively TRBD1 (5 bases). In germline, CDR1 is SGHNT, CDR2 YYREEE (reference sequence). The CDR3 totals 16 residues. V lost 4 bases and J 1 base, leaving 15 bases between the germline ends. CDR3: CASSPPGRGSNQPQHF. CDR3 DNA sequence: TGTGCCAGCAGCCCTCCGGGACGAGGGAGCAATCAGCCCCAGCATTTT. The entire variable domain, with the rest obtained from reference TRBV5-4 and TRBJ1-5, is as follows: ETGVTQSPTHLIKTRGQQVTLRCSSQSGHNTVSWYQQALGQGPQFIFQYYREEENGRGNFPPRFSGLQFPNYSSELNVNALELDDSALYLCASSPPGRGSNQPQHFGDGTRLSIL.

This CDR3 reads CSAGGHQNSYEQYF. In DNA form, the CDR3 reads TGCAGTGCTGGGGGACACCAAAACTCCTACGAGCAGTACTTC. This chain connects TRBV20-1 to TRBJ2-7; possibly TRBD1 for D (6 bases). The ends were cut back, 5 bases at V and 0 bases at J, with 14 bases in the middle. The CDR3 consists of 14 residues. From germline, CDR1 is DFQATT and CDR2 SNEGSKA (reference sequence).

This clonotype was recorded a few times. The chain combines TRBV7-6 with TRBJ2-2, with 7 bases that match TRBD2. The CDR3 spans 15 residues. Germline CDR1 is SGHVS and CDR2 is FNYEAQ. Trimming removed 6 bases from V and 3 bases from J; junction bases left unmatched: 7. The CDR3 DNA reads as TGTGCCAGCAGGGCAAGCGGGGTAGACACCGGGGAGCTGTTTTTT. Encoded protein: CASRASGVDTGELFF.

The chain links TRBV6-1 to TRBJ1-5; weak D call: TRBD1 (6 bases). Germline-derived CDR1 and CDR2 are MNHNS and SASEGT. The length of the CDR3 is 15 residues. V was cut by 7 bases and J by 1 base, with 14 bases left in between. The CDR3 sequence: CASKVPGESNQPQHF. Written as DNA, the CDR3 is TGTGCCAGCAAAGTCCCAGGGGAGAGCAATCAGCCCCAGCATTTT.

As to this clonotype: Relative to the germline gene, one junction end is altered; a read error may explain this. The chain joins TRBV18 to TRBJ2-7; D is uncertain. The CDR3 is 16 residues long. The germline V gene has CDR1 KGHSH and CDR2 LQKENI. CDR3 coding DNA: TGTACCAGCTCACTAAATCGGCAGGACGTGGATAGGGAGCAGTACTTC. This translates into CTSSLNRQDVDREQYF.

A few counts support this clonotype. The chain is built from TRBV28 and TRBJ2-7; D may match TRBD1 or TRBD2 (6 bases each). CDR3 size: 16 residues. V was clipped by 5 bases and J by 3 bases, with 20 bases between them. Germline V gene sequence: CDR1 MDHEN, CDR2 SYDVKM. The CDR3 region has the DNA TGTGCCAGCAGTCTCCCCTGGGGGGCGGGCGACTACGAGCAGTACTTC. Encoded protein: CASSLPWGAGDYEQYF.

This clonotype has more than one count but fewer than ten. The J gene is TRBJ1-5, the V gene TRBV4-2, with 8 bases fitting TRBD1. V trimming: 0 bases; J trimming: 7 bases; junction bases outside the gene matches: 5. This CDR3 has 15 residues. Germline values: CDR1 LGHNA, CDR2 YNFKEQ. This CDR3 is CASSQDGQGRQPQHF. CDR3 DNA: TGTGCCAGCAGCCAAGACGGACAGGGCCGGCAGCCCCAGCATTTT.

This clonotype was recorded many times. The chain carries TRBV25-1 and TRBJ2-5; no clear D. CDR3 size: 14 residues. V was cut by 4 bases and J by 2 bases, with 11 bases left in between. The germline gives CDR1 MGHDK, CDR2 SYGVNS. The CDR3 protein is CASSGVGTQETQYF. The CDR3, as DNA: TGTGCCAGCAGTGGGGTTGGTACACAAGAGACCCAGTACTTC. Combining the CDR3 with reference TRBV25-1 and TRBJ2-5 gives the whole variable domain EADIYQTPRYLVIGTGKKITLECSQTMGHDKMYWYQQDPGMELHLIHYSYGVNSTEKGDLSSESTVSRIRTEHFPLTLESARPSHTSQYLCASSGVGTQETQYFGPGTRLLVL.

This clonotype has just a few counts. The gene calls are TRBV6-1 and TRBJ2-7; D perhaps matches TRBD2 (5 bases). Trimming pared 0 bases from V and 1 base from J, leaving 25 bases between. The CDR3 contains 20 residues. The V gene's germline CDR1 is MNHNS and CDR2 SASEGT. CDR3 nucleotide sequence: TGTGCCAGCAGTGAAGCCTTCTTCCAGCGACCGGGAACTCGATCCTACGAGCAGTACTTC. It specifies CASSEAFFQRPGTRSYEQYF.

This clonotype appeared a single time. V usage is TRBV20-1 and J usage is TRBJ1-4; 7 bases line up with TRBD1. The CDR3 sequence is 13 residues long. Trimming took 5 bases from V and 5 from J; bases not matched to a gene: 5. Germline V gene lookup returns CDR1 DFQATT and CDR2 SNEGSKA (reference sequence). CDR3 coding DNA: TGCAGTGCTCCGGTCAGGGGGAATGAAAAACTGTTTTTT. Protein sequence: CSAPVRGNEKLFF.

This clonotype was detected ten times or more. V is TRBV7-2 and J is TRBJ2-1; possible D gene TRBD2, 6 bases. Trimming removed 7 bases from V and 4 bases from J, with 14 bases in between. The CDR3 loop spans 14 amino acids. In germline, CDR1 is SGHTA, CDR2 FQGNSA. This chain's CDR3 is CASTRRGLYNEQFF. CDR3 in DNA: TGTGCCAGCACCCGGAGGGGCTTATACAATGAGCAGTTCTTC.

The sample holds many counts of this clonotype. The V gene is TRBV19, the J gene TRBJ2-7; D perhaps matches TRBD2 (5 bases). Germline V gives CDR1 LNHDA, CDR2 SQIVND (reference sequence). Trimming shortened V by 5 bases and J by 0 bases, and 17 bases separated the two germline ends. The CDR3 loop spans 16 amino acids. This CDR3 is CASSRSRQDFSYEQYF. DNA of the CDR3: TGTGCCAGTAGTCGCAGTCGCCAGGACTTCTCCTACGAGCAGTACTTC.

V usage is TRBV2 and J usage is TRBJ2-1; D possibly uses TRBD1 or TRBD2 (5 bases each). The CDR3 covers 14 residues. Trimming removed 9 bases from V and 6 bases from J, with 18 bases in between. The germline V gene encodes CDR1 SNHLY and CDR2 FYNNEI. The CDR3, as DNA: TGTGCCAGTACCGGGACCGAGACCGTCAATGAGCAGTTCTTC. Its protein product is CASTGTETVNEQFF.